The TCR beta chain described here comes from a study of blood T cell repertoires in COVID-19. Germline-derived CDR1 and CDR2 are LGHNA and YSLEER. This CDR3 region has 19 residues. The trim removed 3 bases at V and 1 base at J, leaving 9 bases unmatched. The repertoire was sequenced with immunoSEQ multiplex PCR; TCRdb's copy has only in-frame clones and lacks some. The sample has 150,000 to 200,000 clones; over 70% are singletons. The material sequenced was peripheral blood. The chain combines TRBV4-3 with TRBJ2-1, with 13 positions matching TRBD2. This TCR was recovered from a man between 60 and 70 years old with active or convalescent COVID-19. The CDR3 nucleotides read TGCGCCAGCAGCCATCGACCGACTAGCGGGAGGAGGTCCTACAATGAGCAGTTCTTC. Its translation: CASSHRPTSGRRSYNEQFF.